This is a list of T cell receptor beta chains from one sample in a study of shared clonotypes between healthy human individuals. Libraries were prepared by immunoSEQ multiplex PCR; TCRdb keeps only in-frame clonotypes and omits some of them. The sample lists roughly 490,000 clones, roughly 85% occurring once. Sequenced input: PBMCs. The receptors come from a middle-aged woman in good health. Some clones in this sample may be carry-over from other donors' samples. CDR3s include the opening cysteine and the closing phenylalanine or tryptophan. The D gene is left open where the match is weak.

cdr3_aa	d_call	j_call	v_call
CASSQDPGHSYEQYF	-	TRBJ2-7	TRBV14
CASSAAGLPYEQYF	TRBD2	TRBJ2-7	TRBV19
CASSWTGGGSYGYTF	TRBD1	TRBJ1-2	TRBV7-2
CASMAGEGHDEQYF	TRBD2	TRBJ2-7	TRBV2
CASSPEGSGTGELFF	-	TRBJ2-2	TRBV18
CASTLNTEAFF	-	TRBJ1-1	TRBV6-1
CASQAGTGGQETQYF	TRBD1	TRBJ2-5	TRBV11-3
CASSVSGQGFYNEQFF	TRBD1	TRBJ2-1	TRBV9
CASATPLTGNQPQHF	TRBD1	TRBJ1-5	TRBV6-6
CASRQPGLAGENEQFF	TRBD2	TRBJ2-1	TRBV11-2
CAWTTGYGNTIYF	-	TRBJ1-3	TRBV30
CASSRDRGVYGYTF	TRBD1	TRBJ1-2	TRBV2
CASRTSGSSPGELFF	TRBD2	TRBJ2-2	TRBV4-1
CASSRGGSSSNYEQYF	TRBD2	TRBJ2-7	TRBV7-2
CASSLPQLSKQFF	-	TRBJ2-1	TRBV11-2
CASSFVGWTGNQPQHF	TRBD1	TRBJ1-5	TRBV7-8
CASSSTGGEQYF	TRBD1	TRBJ2-7	TRBV7-8
CTSSHPGTRGYNEQFF	-	-	TRBV1
CASSPSGQGFSTF	TRBD1	TRBJ1-2	TRBV7-9
CASSFRGLSTGELFF	-	TRBJ2-2	TRBV13
CASSSGSIRTDTQYF	-	TRBJ2-3	TRBV28
CASSLAALAWDEQYF	-	TRBJ2-7	TRBV7-2
CASSLVQGNEQYF	TRBD1	TRBJ2-7	TRBV5-5
CASSFRTAGGETQYF	-	TRBJ2-5	TRBV11-1
CASSSGQGNYEQYF	TRBD1	TRBJ2-7	TRBV5-1
CASSQGNRWEDNEQFF	-	TRBJ2-1	TRBV4-3